These T cell receptor beta chains were read from a single sample in a study of T cell responses to AZD1222 COVID-19 vaccine. TCRdb keeps only in-frame clones here, not all; method: immunoSEQ multiplex PCR. The table records more than 150,000 clones, more than 75% of them present only once. The sequencing used peripheral blood, collected 28 days after the second AZD1222 dose. The source of these receptors is an adult who received the AZD1222 COVID-19 vaccine. CDR3s include the opening cysteine and the closing phenylalanine or tryptophan. A D gene is named only where the DNA matches it firmly. Some rows have no size entry. The others give once, few or many, or a class for an expanded clone.

d_gene	j_gene	abundance	v_gene	CDR3aa	CDR3nt
TRBD1	TRBJ1-5	.	TRBV2	CASSQGDNQPQHF	TGTGCCAGCAGCCAGGGGGACAATCAGCCCCAGCATTTT
.	TRBJ2-7	.	TRBV2	CASSAGAGAAYEQYF	TGTGCCAGCAGCGCAGGGGCGGGGGCCGCCTACGAGCAGTACTTC
.	TRBJ2-7	.	TRBV3-1/TRBV3-2	CASSQRAGIYEQYF	TGTGCCAGCAGCCAACGGGCAGGGATCTACGAGCAGTACTTC
TRBD1	TRBJ2-1	.	TRBV6-4	CASRKGTAPTDEQFF	TGTGCCAGCAGAAAAGGGACAGCGCCTACCGATGAGCAGTTCTTC
.	TRBJ1-1	few	TRBV27	CASRVEVKAFF	TGTGCCAGCCGCGTTGAGGTTAAAGCTTTCTTT
.	TRBJ2-7	.	TRBV6-2/TRBV6-3	CASSDGYEQYF	TGTGCCAGCAGTGACGGCTACGAGCAGTACTTC
.	TRBJ2-7	.	TRBV12-1	CASSGVLEQYF	TGTGCCAGCAGCGGCGTCCTCGAGCAGTACTTC
TRBD1	TRBJ1-4	few	TRBV4-2	CASSPTGGSEKLFF	TGTGCCAGCAGCCCGACAGGGGGCAGTGAAAAACTGTTTTTT
TRBD1	TRBJ2-1	.	TRBV7-8	CASRQTGGNEQFF	TGTGCCAGCAGGCAAACAGGGGGGAATGAGCAGTTCTTC
TRBD1	TRBJ2-3	many	TRBV29-1	CSVEVSGTGETDTQYF	TGCAGCGTTGAAGTCTCCGGGACAGGGGAAACAGATACGCAGTATTTT
TRBD1	TRBJ2-7	.	TRBV4-3	CASSADRGLYEQYF	TGCGCCAGCAGCGCGGACAGGGGGCTGTACGAGCAGTACTTC
.	TRBJ2-7	few	TRBV5-5	CASSRVGDTPYEQYF	TGTGCCAGCAGCCGCGTAGGGGACACCCCCTACGAGCAGTACTTC
.	TRBJ2-7	.	TRBV30	CAWSERLATPYEQYF	TGTGCCTGGAGTGAAAGGCTAGCGACCCCCTACGAGCAGTACTTC
.	TRBJ1-1	once	TRBV6-6	CASSYLATTTEAFF	TGTGCCAGCAGTTATTTAGCGACGACCACTGAAGCTTTCTTT
.	TRBJ2-5	once	TRBV7-9	CASSSRRQEQETQYF	TGTGCCAGCAGCTCAAGACGGCAGGAACAAGAGACCCAGTACTTC
.	TRBJ2-1	.	TRBV5-1	CASSLRATPGLIREQFF	TGCGCCAGCAGCTTGAGGGCGACACCAGGACTTATTAGGGAGCAGTTCTTC
.	TRBJ2-3	.	TRBV18	CASSPPELYTDTQYF	TGTGCCAGCTCACCACCAGAACTCTACACAGATACGCAGTATTTT
TRBD2	TRBJ2-7	.	TRBV4-2	CASSRERGHEQYF	TGTGCCAGCAGCCGGGAGCGGGGCCACGAGCAGTACTTC
TRBD1	TRBJ2-1	.	TRBV7-6	CASSLGTGVYEQFF	TGTGCCAGCAGCTTGGGGACAGGGGTGTATGAGCAGTTCTTC
TRBD1	TRBJ2-7	few	TRBV5-4	CASSLPGQGTYEQYF	TGTGCCAGCAGCTTACCGGGACAGGGGACTTACGAGCAGTACTTC
TRBD1	TRBJ1-3	.	TRBV27	CASSFGQGAGNTIYF	TGTGCCAGCAGTTTCGGACAGGGGGCAGGAAACACCATATATTTT
.	TRBJ1-2	.	TRBV14	CASSQDYGGTGRGYTF	TGTGCCAGCAGCCAAGATTACGGTGGGACCGGTCGGGGCTACACCTTC
.	TRBJ2-1	.	TRBV5-4	CASSRGMGAGLSSANNEQFF	TGTGCCAGCAGCCGTGGGATGGGAGCAGGGCTTTCTAGCGCGAACAATGAGCAGTTCTTC
.	TRBJ1-1	once	TRBV11-2	CASSLWIDEAFF	TGTGCCAGCAGCTTATGGATAGATGAAGCTTTCTTT
TRBD2	TRBJ2-7	.	TRBV6-6	CASSPLPPGTSGIREQYF	TGTGCCAGCAGTCCCCTTCCCCCCGGGACTAGCGGGATACGCGAGCAGTACTTC
TRBD1	TRBJ1-4	few	TRBV28	CASSPLGQGGEKLFF	TGTGCCAGCAGTCCGTTAGGACAGGGTGGTGAAAAACTGTTTTTT
.	TRBJ2-5	.	TRBV7-3	CASSSGQQETQYF	TGTGCCAGCAGCTCCGGACAACAAGAGACCCAGTACTTC
.	TRBJ1-4	.	TRBV28	CASSLWEGKFTANEKLFF	TGTGCCAGCAGTTTATGGGAGGGGAAGTTTACAGCTAATGAAAAACTGTTTTTT
TRBD1	TRBJ2-7	.	TRBV12-3/TRBV12-4	CASAGQGSYEQYF	TGTGCCAGCGCAGGACAGGGCTCCTACGAGCAGTACTTC
TRBD2	TRBJ2-3	.	TRBV7-2	CASSLIPRLADTDTQYF	TGTGCCAGCAGCTTAATCCCCCGGCTAGCGGACACAGATACGCAGTATTTT
.	TRBJ2-2	.	TRBV7-9	CASSPAGPDTGELFF	TGTGCCAGCAGCCCCGCGGGTCCGGACACCGGGGAGCTGTTTTTT
.	TRBJ2-7	.	TRBV5-6	CASSPTDSSYEQYF	TGTGCCAGCAGCCCGACGGATAGCTCCTACGAGCAGTACTTC
TRBD2	TRBJ2-7	.	TRBV7-9	CASSFRLAGSSYEQYF	TGTGCCAGCAGCTTCCGACTAGCGGGTTCCTCCTACGAGCAGTACTTC
.	TRBJ2-1	.	TRBV3-1/TRBV3-2	CASSHQDRYNEQFF	TGTGCCAGCAGCCATCAAGACCGGTACAATGAGCAGTTCTTC